Listed here are 25 T cell receptor beta chains from one sample, sequenced in a study of Siglec-9 on CD8 T cells in melanoma. The data were produced by immunoSEQ multiplex PCR, yet TCRdb's version contains in-frame clones alone and is incomplete. The sample has 25,000 to 35,000 clones; around three quarters are singletons. Sequenced material: Siglec-9- CD8+ T cells sorted from blood. The receptors were gathered from a human donor in good health.

Only a few counts were recorded for this clone. The J gene is TRBJ1-2, the V gene TRBV29-1, with D tentatively TRBD1 (6 bases). The CDR3 length is 13 residues. Germline CDR1 reads SQVTM; CDR2 reads ANQGSEA. The V and J ends lost 6 bases and 3 bases respectively, with 14 bases between them. DNA for the CDR3: TGCAGCGTGATACCGGGACACCACTATGGCTACACCTTC. Amino acids: CSVIPGHHYGYTF.

This chain links TRBV10-1 with TRBJ2-7, with 8 bases identical to TRBD2. This CDR3 comprises 16 residues. V lost 0 bases and J lost 3; bases outside the gene matches: 7. From germline, CDR1 is WNHNN and CDR2 SYGVQD (reference sequence). The CDR3 reads CASSESGTGGVYEQYF. The CDR3 coding sequence is TGCGCCAGCAGTGAGTCAGGAACGGGGGGGGTCTACGAGCAGTACTTC.

This clone has a single count. The chain uses TRBV27 and TRBJ2-1; 8 positions match TRBD2. CDR1 is MNHEY and CDR2 is SMNVEV in the germline V gene (reference sequence). This CDR3 is built from 15 residues. Trimming removed 6 bases from V and 6 bases from J; junction bases left unmatched: 10. The CDR3 DNA follows: TGTGCCAGCAGCGACGGGGCTAGCGGGTTCAATGAGCAGTTCTTC. Its protein product is CASSDGASGFNEQFF.

This chain uses TRBV6-5 with TRBJ1-2; D may be TRBD1 (5 bases). Deletions cut 6 bases from V and 3 bases from J, with 8 bases between. Germline values: CDR1 MNHEY, CDR2 SVGAGI. The CDR3 is 12 residues long. CDR3 nucleotides: TGTGCCAGCAGGGGGGTATACTATGGCTACACCTTC. Translation: CASRGVYYGYTF.

This clone was detected once. The V and J genes are TRBV29-1 and TRBJ2-7, with D possibly TRBD1 on 7 matching bases. V was cut by 0 bases and J by 2 bases, with 14 bases left in between. In germline, CDR1 is SQVTM, CDR2 ANQGSEA. CDR3 size: 15 residues. The CDR3 sequence is CSVEERGQLTYEQYF. The DNA of the CDR3 is TGCAGCGTTGAAGAGCGGGGACAGCTTACCTACGAGCAGTACTTC.

CDR3 DNA sequence: TGTGCCAGCAGTTTATCGGTGGAAACTGAAGCTTTCTTT. It translates to CASSLSVETEAFF. The chain is built from TRBV27 and TRBJ1-1, with D uncertain. Trimming removed 0 bases from V and 5 bases from J, with 7 bases in between. Looked up from germline, CDR1 is MNHEY and CDR2 is SMNVEV (reference sequence). This CDR3 has 13 residues.

A few counts support this clone. This chain connects TRBV28 to TRBJ1-1; 7 nucleotides line up with TRBD1. After removal of 3 bases from V and 4 bases from J, the junction contained 2 bases not matched to a gene. The CDR3 is 13 residues long. The V gene's germline CDR1 is MDHEN and CDR2 SYDVKM. The CDR3 loop reads CASSFRGRTEAFF. CDR3 nucleotides: TGTGCCAGCAGTTTTAGGGGGCGCACTGAAGCTTTCTTT. Based on the CDR3 plus reference TRBV28 and TRBJ1-1, the full variable domain is DVKVTQSSRYLVKRTGEKVFLECVQDMDHENMFWYRQDPGLGLRLIYFSYDVKMKEKGDIPEGYSVSREKKERFSLILESASTNQTSMYLCASSFRGRTEAFFGQGTRLTVV.

The V call is TRBV7-6, the J call TRBJ2-3; maybe TRBD2 (5 bases). The length of the CDR3 is 14 residues. The ends were cut back, 5 bases at V and 4 bases at J, with 13 bases in the middle. Per germline, CDR1 SGHVS and CDR2 FNYEAQ. For the CDR3, the DNA is TGTGCCAGCAGCACGGGATCGAACGCAGATACGCAGTATTTT. It specifies CASSTGSNADTQYF. The full variable domain, with the rest looked up from reference TRBV7-6 and TRBJ2-3, is GAGVSQSPRYKVTKRGQDVALRCDPISGHVSLYWYRQALGQGPEFLTYFNYEAQQDKSGLPNDRFSAERPEGSISTLTIQRTEQRDSAMYRCASSTGSNADTQYFGPGTRLTVL.

The CDR3 DNA reads as TGTGCCAGCAGTGAGTGGACAGGGTGGAATCAGCCCCAGCATTTT. Encoded protein: CASSEWTGWNQPQHF. J is TRBJ1-5 and V is TRBV2; the match to TRBD1 covers 8 bases. Germline V gives CDR1 SNHLY, CDR2 FYNNEI. The CDR3 consists of 15 residues. V lost 3 bases to trimming and J lost 4 bases; unmatched junction nucleotides: 5. Based on the CDR3 plus reference TRBV2 and TRBJ1-5, the full variable domain is EPEVTQTPSHQVTQMGQEVILRCVPISNHLYFYWYRQILGQKVEFLVSFYNNEISEKSEIFDDQFSVERPDGSNFTLKIRSTKLEDSAMYFCASSEWTGWNQPQHFGDGTRLSIL.

This clone has only a few counts. This chain connects TRBV28 to TRBJ1-4; 8 positions agree with TRBD1. The V and J ends lost 5 bases and 7 bases, in that order; junction bases with no gene match: 9. In germline, CDR1 is MDHEN, CDR2 SYDVKM. This CDR3 has 15 residues. The CDR3 sequence: CASSPRQGRGEKLFF. The CDR3 DNA is TGTGCCAGCAGTCCCCGACAGGGGAGAGGTGAAAAACTGTTTTTT. Full variable domain (outside the CDR3, taken from reference TRBV28 and TRBJ1-4): DVKVTQSSRYLVKRTGEKVFLECVQDMDHENMFWYRQDPGLGLRLIYFSYDVKMKEKGDIPEGYSVSREKKERFSLILESASTNQTSMYLCASSPRQGRGEKLFFGSGTQLSVL.

The chain uses TRBV7-2 and TRBJ1-5; no reliable D call. CDR1 SGHTA and CDR2 FQGNSA come from the germline V gene. This CDR3 has 16 amino acids. Between the trimmed V and J ends, which lost 1 base and 1 base, there was a span of 11 bases. CDR3 DNA: TGTGCCAGCAGCTTAGGAGGGAGATTAAGCAATCAGCCCCAGCATTTT. Translating it yields CASSLGGRLSNQPQHF. Complete variable domain (other parts from reference TRBV7-2 and TRBJ1-5): GAGVSQSPSNKVTEKGKDVELRCDPISGHTALYWYRQSLGQGLEFLIYFQGNSAPDKSGLPSDRFSAERTGGSVSTLTIQRTQQEDSAVYLCASSLGGRLSNQPQHFGDGTRLSIL.

V and J are TRBV29-1 and TRBJ1-1, with D maybe TRBD1 (5 bases). The V end lost 1 base, the J end lost 4 bases, and 7 bases lay between the germline ends. Germline CDR1 reads SQVTM; CDR2 reads ANQGSEA. The CDR3 has 12 residues. The chain's CDR3 is CSVEARVTEAFF. The CDR3 nucleotides are TGCAGCGTTGAAGCCAGGGTCACTGAAGCTTTCTTT.

The rearrangement joins TRBV27 to TRBJ2-7, with a weak D call TRBD2 (7 bases). The CDR3 loop spans 13 amino acids. V shed 6 bases and J shed 5 bases, with 14 bases lying between them. CDR1 and CDR2 (germline): MNHEY, SMNVEV (reference sequence). CDR3 DNA: TGTGCCAGCAGCCGCCGGGGGGCCCACGAGCAGTACTTC. Translating gives CASSRRGAHEQYF.

This chain connects TRBV11-2 to TRBJ2-1; TRBD1 might be the D (5 bases). The CDR3 length is 11 residues. CDR1 is SGHAT, CDR2 FQNNGV, per germline. Deletions cut 5 bases from V and 9 bases from J, with 8 bases between. CDR3 residues: CASSLGAEQFF. CDR3 coding DNA: TGTGCCAGCAGCCTTGGGGCTGAGCAGTTCTTC.

The J gene is TRBJ1-2, the V gene TRBV27; possibly TRBD1 for D (5 bases). Trimming shortened V by 5 bases and J by 3 bases, and 16 bases separated the two germline ends. CDR3 length: 15 amino acids. CDR1 and CDR2 (germline): MNHEY, SMNVEV (reference sequence). CDR3 sequence: CASSTSTGPYYGYTF. The CDR3 coding sequence is TGTGCCAGCAGTACCTCAACAGGTCCGTACTATGGCTACACCTTC.

The J gene is TRBJ2-1, the V gene TRBV11-3, with D hard to call. The CDR3 length is 15 residues. V lost 1 base to trimming and J lost 0 bases, with 7 bases between them. Looked up from germline, CDR1 is SGHNT and CDR2 is YENEEA. CDR3 sequence: CASSLGPSSYNEQFF. For the CDR3, the DNA is TGTGCCAGCAGCTTAGGTCCGAGCTCCTACAATGAGCAGTTCTTC.

V and J are TRBV27 and TRBJ2-7, with TRBD1 identical over 11 bases. CDR3 length: 15 residues. Germline assignment: CDR1 MNHEY and CDR2 SMNVEV (reference sequence). The junction had 6 bases not matched to a gene; V was cut back by 0 bases and J by 8 bases. The CDR3, as DNA: TGTGCCAGCAGTTTATCTGGGGGGACAGGGGGTAAGCAGTACGTC. This codes for CASSLSGGTGGKQYV.

The chain joins TRBV2 to TRBJ2-7, with D unclear. Germline loops: CDR1 SNHLY, CDR2 FYNNEI. The ends were cut back, 4 bases at V and 4 bases at J, with 5 bases in the middle. This CDR3 is built from 11 residues. CDR3 in DNA: TGTGCCAGCAGTGGGGTATACGAGCAGTACGTC. Translation gives CASSGVYEQYV.

The chain couples TRBV10-3 to TRBJ2-7, with D perhaps matching TRBD1 (6 bases). V was cut by 6 bases and J by 0 bases, with 18 bases left in between. Germline-derived CDR1 and CDR2 are ENHRY and SYGVKD. The CDR3 is made up of 16 amino acids. CDR3 in DNA: TGTGCCATCAGGGACCTTGAGGGGGACAACTCCTACGAGCAGTACTTC. Its protein is CAIRDLEGDNSYEQYF.

V gene TRBV5-6 combines with J gene TRBJ2-2; D possibly corresponds to TRBD1 (6 bases). The CDR3 covers 15 residues. Per germline, CDR1 SGHDT and CDR2 YYEEEE. Trimming cost V 1 base and J 2 bases, with 9 bases left between them. The CDR3 region has the DNA TGTGCCAGCAGCTTGACAGGGACCAACACCGGGGAGCTGTTTTTT. Residues: CASSLTGTNTGELFF.

This chain connects TRBV2 to TRBJ2-4, with 9 bases identical to TRBD2. The CDR3 is made up of 15 amino acids. V dropped 7 bases and J dropped 0; count of bases not matched to a gene: 4. Germline V lookup: CDR1 SNHLY, CDR2 FYNNEI. This chain's CDR3 is CASTSGALAKNIQYF. The CDR3 bases are TGTGCCAGCACTAGCGGGGCCCTAGCCAAAAACATTCAGTACTTC.

This chain connects TRBV19 to TRBJ2-7; 9 positions match TRBD1. Germline V gene data show CDR1 as LNHDA and CDR2 as SQIVND (reference sequence). This CDR3 has 12 amino acids. Trimming at V came to 9 bases and at J to 6 bases, leaving 6 bases not matched to a gene. The CDR3 loop reads CASWTGAGEQYF. As DNA, the CDR3 is TGTGCCAGCTGGACAGGGGCGGGCGAGCAGTACTTC.

The chain has TRBV6-1 and TRBJ1-2, with D tentatively TRBD1 (6 bases). The CDR3 loop spans 18 amino acids. With 1 base removed from V and 1 base from J, the gap between germline ends came to 19 bases. Germline CDR1 and CDR2: MNHNS and SASEGT. The CDR3 loop reads CASSEDSPTDRVNYGYTF. The DNA for the CDR3 is TGTGCCAGCAGTGAAGACTCCCCCACGGACAGAGTTAACTATGGCTACACCTTC.

This chain links TRBV9 with TRBJ2-1; D is possibly TRBD1 (5 bases). Per the germline V gene, CDR1 is SGDLS and CDR2 is YYNGEE. The length of the CDR3 is 15 residues. The V gene lost 0 bases and the J gene lost 4 bases, with 11 bases spanning the gap. CDR3 in amino acids: CASSVVGDTYNEQFF. As DNA, the CDR3 is TGTGCCAGCAGCGTAGTAGGGGATACGTACAATGAGCAGTTCTTC.

The gene calls are TRBV11-2 and TRBJ2-3, with 10 bases lining up with TRBD2. CDR3 length: 18 residues. Germline values: CDR1 SGHAT, CDR2 FQNNGV. Trimming at V came to 0 bases and at J to 4 bases, leaving 10 bases not matched to a gene. The CDR3 sequence is CASSLDQEREGPPDTQYF. CDR3 nucleotides: TGTGCCAGCAGCTTAGATCAGGAGCGGGAGGGCCCCCCAGATACGCAGTATTTT.